The TCR beta chain under discussion was sequenced for a study of T cell responses to AZD1222 COVID-19 vaccine. Study-wide results and limits: Most donors were white British and more were female, and clonal diversity was possibly underestimated. Reportedly, nearly half of unique spike TCRs recognized epitopes outside B.1.351/B.1.1.7 mutations.

Comment on this clone: Its matching antigen is unknown.

Samples with a second dose at about 4 or about 12 weeks were pooled together. Produced via immunoSEQ multiplex PCR; TCRdb's table is partial and in-frame only. This table holds about 140,000 clones, approximately 89% found once. Trimming removed 2 bases at V and 4 bases at J, with 15 bases between. The CDR3 loop spans 16 amino acids. CDR1 and CDR2 from the germline V gene are MNHEY and SVGEGT. Material: peripheral blood, obtained 28 days after the second AZD1222 dose. The chain has TRBV6-2 or TRBV6-3 and TRBJ2-1, with unresolved D. This sequence was found in an adult who received the AZD1222 COVID-19 vaccine. The CDR3: CASSYLGPQNYNEQFF. CDR3 nucleotide sequence: TGTGCCAGCAGTTACCTCGGACCACAAAATTACAATGAGCAGTTCTTC.